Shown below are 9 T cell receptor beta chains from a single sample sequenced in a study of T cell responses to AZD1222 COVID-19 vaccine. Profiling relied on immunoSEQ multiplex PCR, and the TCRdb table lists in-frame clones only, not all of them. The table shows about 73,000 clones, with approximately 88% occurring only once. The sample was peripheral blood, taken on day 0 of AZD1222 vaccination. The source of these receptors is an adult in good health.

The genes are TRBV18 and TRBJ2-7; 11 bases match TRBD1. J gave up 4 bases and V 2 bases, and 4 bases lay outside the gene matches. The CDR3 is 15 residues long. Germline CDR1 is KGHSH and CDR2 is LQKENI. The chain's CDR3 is CASSPAGQGGYEQYF. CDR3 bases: TGTGCCAGCTCACCAGCGGGACAGGGGGGATACGAGCAGTACTTC.

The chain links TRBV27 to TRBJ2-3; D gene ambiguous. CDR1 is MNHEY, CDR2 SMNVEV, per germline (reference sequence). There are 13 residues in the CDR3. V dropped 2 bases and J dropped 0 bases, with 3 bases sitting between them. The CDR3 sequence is CASSLHSTDTQYF. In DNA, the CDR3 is TGTGCCAGCAGTTTACACAGCACAGATACGCAGTATTTT.

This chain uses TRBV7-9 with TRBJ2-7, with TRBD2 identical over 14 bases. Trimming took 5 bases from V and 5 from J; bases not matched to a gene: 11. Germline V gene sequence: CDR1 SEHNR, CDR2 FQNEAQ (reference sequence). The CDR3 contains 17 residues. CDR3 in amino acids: CASSPHRLAGGLNEQYF. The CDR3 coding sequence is TGTGCCAGCAGCCCGCACAGACTAGCGGGGGGGCTGAACGAGCAGTACTTC.

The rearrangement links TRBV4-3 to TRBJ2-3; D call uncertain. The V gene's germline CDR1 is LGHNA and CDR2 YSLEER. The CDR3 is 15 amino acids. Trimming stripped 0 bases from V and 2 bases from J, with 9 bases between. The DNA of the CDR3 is TGCGCCAGCAGCCAAGACCAGCTGAACACAGATACGCAGTATTTT. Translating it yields CASSQDQLNTDTQYF.

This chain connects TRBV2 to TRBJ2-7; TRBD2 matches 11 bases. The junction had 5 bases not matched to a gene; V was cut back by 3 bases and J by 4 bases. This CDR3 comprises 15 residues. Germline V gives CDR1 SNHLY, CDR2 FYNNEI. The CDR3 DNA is TGTGCCAGCAGTGAGGGGACTAGCGGATGGTACGAGCAGTACTTC. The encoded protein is CASSEGTSGWYEQYF.

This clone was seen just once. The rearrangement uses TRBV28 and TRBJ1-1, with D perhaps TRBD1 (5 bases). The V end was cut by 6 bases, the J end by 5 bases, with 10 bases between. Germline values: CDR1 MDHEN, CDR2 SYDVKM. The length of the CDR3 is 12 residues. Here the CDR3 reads CASSLDRTEAFF. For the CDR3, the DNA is TGTGCCAGCAGCCTCGACAGAACTGAAGCTTTCTTT.

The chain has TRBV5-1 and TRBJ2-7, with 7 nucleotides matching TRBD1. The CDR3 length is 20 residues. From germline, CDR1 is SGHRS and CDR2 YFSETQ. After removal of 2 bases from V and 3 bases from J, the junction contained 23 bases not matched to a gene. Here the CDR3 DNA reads TGCGCCAGCAGCTTTCTGTCCCCGGGACAGCGACGCCCCTTTCTCTACGAGCAGTACTTC. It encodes CASSFLSPGQRRPFLYEQYF. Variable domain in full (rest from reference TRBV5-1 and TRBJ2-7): KAGVTQTPRYLIKTRGQQVTLSCSPISGHRSVSWYQQTPGQGLQFLFEYFSETQRNKGNFPGRFSGRQFSNSRSEMNVSTLELGDSALYLCASSFLSPGQRRPFLYEQYFGPGTRLTVT.

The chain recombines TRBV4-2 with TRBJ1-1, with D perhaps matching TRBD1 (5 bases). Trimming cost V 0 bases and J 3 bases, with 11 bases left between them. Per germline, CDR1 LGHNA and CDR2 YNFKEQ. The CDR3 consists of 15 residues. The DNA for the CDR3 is TGTGCCAGCAGCCAAGATTTCAGGGTGCACACTGAAGCTTTCTTT. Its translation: CASSQDFRVHTEAFF.

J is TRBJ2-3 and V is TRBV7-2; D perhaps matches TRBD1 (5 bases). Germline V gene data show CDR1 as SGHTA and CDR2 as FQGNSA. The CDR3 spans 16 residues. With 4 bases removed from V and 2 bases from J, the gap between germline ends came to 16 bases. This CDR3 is CASSSLDTFLTDTQYF. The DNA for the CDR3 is TGTGCCAGCAGCTCGTTGGACACCTTCCTCACAGATACGCAGTATTTT. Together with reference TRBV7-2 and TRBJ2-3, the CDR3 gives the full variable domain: GAGVSQSPSNKVTEKGKDVELRCDPISGHTALYWYRQSLGQGLEFLIYFQGNSAPDKSGLPSDRFSAERTGGSVSTLTIQRTQQEDSAVYLCASSSLDTFLTDTQYFGPGTRLTVL.